This is a list of T cell receptor beta chains from one sample in a study of post-analysis software for immune sequencing data. From the PCR reads, TCRdb called clonotypes with MiXCR, one entry per CDR3 protein. The repertoire holds fewer than 700,000 distinct CDR3 sequences, with around 44% as singletons. Sequencing was performed on blood. The receptors originated from a girl aged 10 to 17 with multiple sclerosis. Both conserved end residues are part of each CDR3. A D gene is named only where the DNA matches it firmly. Clone size is shown for a subset of rows, as once, few, many or a class of expanded clone.

CDR3 protein	CDR3 DNA	J gene	clone size	V gene	D gene
CASSPSALRTDTQYF	TGTGCCAGCAGCCCTTCAGCGCTCCGCACAGATACGCAGTATTTT	TRBJ2-3	-	TRBV7-2	-
CASSLIQGEKLFF	TGTGCCAGCAGTTTAATTCAGGGGGAAAAACTGTTTTTT	TRBJ1-4	-	TRBV27	-
CASSLYRRRGVGEKLFF	TGTGCCAGCAGCTTATATCGTCGGAGAGGGGTGGGTGAAAAACTGTTTTTT	TRBJ1-4	few	TRBV7-8	-
CSARVGGVNEQYF	TGCAGTGCTAGAGTAGGGGGGGTAAACGAGCAGTACTTC	TRBJ2-7	-	TRBV20-1	-
CASSLAGGLAKNIQYF	TGTGCCAGCAGTTTAGCCGGGGGACTAGCCAAAAACATTCAGTACTTC	TRBJ2-4	few	TRBV4-2	-
CASQKRGPTDTQYF	TGTGCCAGCCAGAAGCGGGGGCCCACAGATACGCAGTATTTT	TRBJ2-3	-	TRBV3-1	TRBD2
CASSLGGQPTF	TGTGCCAGCAGTTTAGGGGGACAACCTACCTTC	TRBJ1-2	-	TRBV12-3/TRBV12-4	-
CASSVGQVETQYF	TGTGCCAGCAGTGTCGGACAGGTAGAGACCCAGTACTTC	TRBJ2-5	few	TRBV12-3/TRBV12-4	TRBD1
CSVEGGPDRIYEQYF	TGCAGCGTTGAAGGTGGACCCGACAGGATCTACGAGCAGTACTTC	TRBJ2-7	-	TRBV29-1	-
CASSVQGLDTQYF	TGTGCCAGCAGCGTACAGGGGTTGGATACGCAGTATTTT	TRBJ2-3	few	TRBV7-2	TRBD1
CARSLNPGQGSDGYTF	TGTGCCCGCAGCTTAAACCCTGGACAGGGGAGCGATGGCTACACCTTC	TRBJ1-2	-	TRBV7-3	TRBD1
CAISEGLNEQFF	TGTGCCATCAGTGAGGGCCTTAATGAGCAGTTCTTC	TRBJ2-1	-	TRBV10-3	-
CASSFGSGTGELFF	TGTGCCAGCAGTTTCGGTTCTGGGACCGGGGAGCTGTTTTTT	TRBJ2-2	-	TRBV27	-
CASSSDPRVGRNYGYTF	TGTGCCAGCAGCTCCGATCCTAGAGTCGGGCGAAACTATGGCTACACCTTC	TRBJ1-2	-	TRBV5-5	-
CAISDRDSDFYGYTF	TGTGCCATCAGCGACAGGGACAGTGACTTCTATGGCTACACCTTC	TRBJ1-2	few	TRBV10-3	TRBD1
CASSAPGGGPFGTSGRETQYF	TGCGCCAGCAGCGCCCCAGGGGGCGGTCCCTTTGGGACTAGCGGGAGGGAGACCCAGTACTTC	TRBJ2-5	-	TRBV5-1	TRBD2
CASSPQTSVSEQYF	TGTGCCAGCAGCCCACAGACTAGCGTGAGCGAGCAGTACTTC	TRBJ2-7	-	TRBV7-2	TRBD2
CASSPTDRGLGRDYGYTF	TGTGCCAGCAGTCCCACCGACAGGGGGCTAGGAAGAGACTATGGCTACACCTTC	TRBJ1-2	-	TRBV12-3/TRBV12-4	TRBD1
CASTPTGGTEAFF	TGTGCCAGCACCCCGACAGGGGGCACTGAAGCTTTCTTT	TRBJ1-1	-	TRBV12-3/TRBV12-4	TRBD1
CASSLGTARNEKLFF	TGTGCCAGCAGTTTAGGGACAGCGCGTAATGAAAAACTGTTTTTT	TRBJ1-4	-	TRBV27	TRBD1
CASSPGYTDTQYF	TGTGCTAGCAGCCCGGGGTACACAGATACGCAGTATTTT	TRBJ2-3	-	TRBV7-7	-
CATSSRVVPPWQFF	TGTGCCACCAGCTCCCGGGTAGTCCCACCTTGGCAGTTCTTC	TRBJ2-1	-	TRBV15	-
CASSLEPVAAQETQYF	TGCGCCAGCAGCTTGGAGCCCGTAGCGGCCCAAGAGACCCAGTACTTC	TRBJ2-5	-	TRBV5-1	-
CASSPRLAGGYEQFF	TGTGCCAGCAGCCCTCGTTTAGCGGGGGGGTATGAGCAGTTCTTC	TRBJ2-1	-	TRBV7-2	TRBD2
CASSEGGGNQPQHF	TGTGCCAGCAGCGAGGGAGGGGGGAATCAGCCCCAGCATTTT	TRBJ1-5	-	TRBV3-1	-
CASSQWKDGSNTGELFF	TGTGCCAGCAGCCAATGGAAAGACGGATCGAACACCGGGGAGCTGTTTTTT	TRBJ2-2	-	TRBV14	-
CASSQEGGYGYTF	TGTGCCAGCAGCCAAGAAGGGGGGTATGGCTACACCTTC	TRBJ1-2	few	TRBV14	-
CASSSPPPAGNTIYF	TGTGCCAGCAGCTCCCCGCCTCCCGCTGGAAACACCATATATTTT	TRBJ1-3	-	TRBV9	-
CSARETGAVRNRPQHF	TGCAGTGCTAGAGAGACGGGAGCAGTACGCAATCGGCCCCAGCATTTT	TRBJ1-5	-	TRBV20-1	-
CASKHILGGDKNIQYF	TGTGCCAGCAAACATATCCTGGGGGGGGACAAAAACATTCAGTACTTC	TRBJ2-4	-	TRBV21-1	-
CATSEGTDTLFF	TGTGCCACCAGTGAGGGAACGGATACTCTGTTCTTC	TRBJ2-1	-	TRBV24-1	-
CASSFSENTEAFF	TGCGCCAGCAGCTTCTCGGAGAACACTGAAGCTTTCTTT	TRBJ1-1	-	TRBV5-1	-
CASSSRTGLSSYNEQFF	TGTGCCAGCAGCTCGAGGACAGGGCTAAGCTCCTACAATGAGCAGTTCTTC	TRBJ2-1	few	TRBV7-6	TRBD1
CASSFSGTQNREQFF	TGTGCCAGCAGCTTTTCCGGGACTCAGAACCGGGAGCAGTTCTTC	TRBJ2-1	-	TRBV7-2	-
CASSYRGRETQYF	TGTGCCAGCAGCTACAGGGGGCGGGAGACCCAGTACTTC	TRBJ2-5	-	TRBV7-9	TRBD1
CSAETGWFGSDYGYTF	TGCAGTGCTGAGACAGGGTGGTTTGGATCCGACTATGGCTACACCTTC	TRBJ1-2	-	TRBV20-1	TRBD1
CAGSPPGSDTQYF	TGTGCCGGCAGTCCCCCCGGGTCAGATACGCAGTATTTT	TRBJ2-3	once	TRBV6-1	-
CASSLVGGQAPFEQYF	TGTGCCAGCAGCTTAGTGGGAGGACAGGCCCCTTTCGAGCAGTACTTC	TRBJ2-7	few	TRBV7-2	-
CASSQEHRVNYGYTF	TGCGCCAGCAGCCAAGAGCACAGAGTTAACTATGGCTACACCTTC	TRBJ1-2	-	TRBV4-1	-
CASSVQGLTEAFF	TGTGCCAGCAGCGTACAGGGTTTGACTGAAGCTTTCTTT	TRBJ1-1	-	TRBV9	-
CASRTTGRMNTEAFF	TGTGCCAGCCGTACGACAGGGCGCATGAACACTGAAGCTTTCTTT	TRBJ1-1	-	TRBV12-3/TRBV12-4	TRBD1
CASSVAIGPREQFF	TGTGCCAGCAGCGTAGCGATAGGACCTCGGGAGCAGTTCTTC	TRBJ2-1	-	TRBV9	-
CASSLTAGSYEQYF	TGTGCCAGCAGTTTAACGGCTGGCTCCTACGAGCAGTACTTC	TRBJ2-7	-	TRBV27	-
CASSEPLPGFWGHTEAFF	TGTGCCAGCAGTGAACCGCTCCCAGGTTTTTGGGGGCACACTGAAGCTTTCTTT	TRBJ1-1	-	TRBV6-1	-
CASNPIFARPGGPYNEQFF	TGTGCCAGCAACCCTATTTTTGCCAGACCCGGGGGGCCATACAATGAGCAGTTCTTC	TRBJ2-1	-	TRBV7-9	-
CSARLVSGSEGYNEQFF	TGCAGTGCTAGGCTCGTTAGCGGGAGTGAGGGCTACAATGAGCAGTTCTTC	TRBJ2-1	-	TRBV20-1	TRBD2
CASCLGTAYLTDTQYF	TGTGCCAGCTGTTTAGGGACAGCCTACCTCACAGATACGCAGTATTTT	TRBJ2-3	few	TRBV12-3/TRBV12-4	TRBD1
CASSLMAGANVLTF	TGTGCCAGCAGCCTTATGGCCGGGGCCAACGTCCTGACTTTC	TRBJ2-6	once	TRBV12-3/TRBV12-4	-
CASRPGQDAQYF	TGTGCCAGCAGACCAGGGCAAGATGCGCAGTATTTT	TRBJ2-3	-	TRBV12-3/TRBV12-4	-
CAISELGQEAFF	TGTGCCATCAGTGAGTTGGGACAGGAAGCTTTCTTT	TRBJ1-1	-	TRBV10-3	TRBD1
CASSQDIIPGREQYF	TGTGCCAGCAGCCAAGATATTATCCCGGGGCGCGAGCAGTACTTC	TRBJ2-7	few	TRBV3-1	-
CATSDPGTSADTQYF	TGTGCCACCAGTGACCCCGGGACTAGTGCAGATACGCAGTATTTT	TRBJ2-3	few	TRBV24-1	TRBD2
CASSSSGVYEQYF	TGTGCCAGCAGCTCTAGCGGGGTCTACGAGCAGTACTTC	TRBJ2-7	few	TRBV7-9	TRBD2